This T cell receptor beta chain emerged from a study of post-analysis software for immune sequencing data. To note about this clonotype: As yet, its antigen is unknown. Since a much larger clone is just one base distant, this may be a read error.

V was shortened by 3 bases and J by 8 bases, with 24 bases between the two germline ends. The CDR3 length is 17 residues. Germline V gene data show CDR1 as SGHRS and CDR2 as YFSETQ. Study-wide results and limits: F-measure co-clustering was strong for batch-matched samples. About 5 TRBV segments (TRBV5-6, TRBV5-1 and TRBV20-1 among them) occurred more frequently in patients than in controls.

Prepared libraries of TCR beta cDNA carried unique molecular identifiers. T cells, roughly 0.95 to 10 million of them, yielded around 460,000 cDNA molecules. From the PCR reads, TCRdb called clonotypes with MiXCR, one entry per CDR3 protein. The profile shows around 250,000 distinct CDR3 sequences, 35% to 40% of them singletons. The chain recombines TRBV5-1 with TRBJ2-1; D possibly corresponds to TRBD2 (5 bases). The TCR originated in a girl under 18 with multiple sclerosis. What was sequenced was blood. The CDR3 DNA follows: TGCGCCAGCAGCTCGGGGTTCACGGGCAGGCCCATGGATGAGCAGTTCTTC. It translates to CASSSGFTGRPMDEQFF.